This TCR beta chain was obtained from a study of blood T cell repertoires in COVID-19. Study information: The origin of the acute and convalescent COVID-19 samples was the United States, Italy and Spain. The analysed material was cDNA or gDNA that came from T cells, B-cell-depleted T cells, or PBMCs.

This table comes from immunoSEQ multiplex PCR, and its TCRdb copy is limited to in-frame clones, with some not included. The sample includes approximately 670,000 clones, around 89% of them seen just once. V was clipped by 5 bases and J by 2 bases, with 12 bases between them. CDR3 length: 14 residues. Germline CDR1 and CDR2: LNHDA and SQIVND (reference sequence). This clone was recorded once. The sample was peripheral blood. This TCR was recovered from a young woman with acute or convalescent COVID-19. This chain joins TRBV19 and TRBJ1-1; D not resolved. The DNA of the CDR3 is TGTGCCAGTAGTCCTCTTCCCGGTAACACTGAAGCTTTCTTT. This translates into CASSPLPGNTEAFF. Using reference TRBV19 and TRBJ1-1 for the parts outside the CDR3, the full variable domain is DGGITQSPKYLFRKEGQNVTLSCEQNLNHDAMYWYRQDPGQGLRLIYYSQIVNDFQKGDIAEGYSVSREKKESFPLTVTSAQKNPTAFYLCASSPLPGNTEAFFGQGTRLTVV.